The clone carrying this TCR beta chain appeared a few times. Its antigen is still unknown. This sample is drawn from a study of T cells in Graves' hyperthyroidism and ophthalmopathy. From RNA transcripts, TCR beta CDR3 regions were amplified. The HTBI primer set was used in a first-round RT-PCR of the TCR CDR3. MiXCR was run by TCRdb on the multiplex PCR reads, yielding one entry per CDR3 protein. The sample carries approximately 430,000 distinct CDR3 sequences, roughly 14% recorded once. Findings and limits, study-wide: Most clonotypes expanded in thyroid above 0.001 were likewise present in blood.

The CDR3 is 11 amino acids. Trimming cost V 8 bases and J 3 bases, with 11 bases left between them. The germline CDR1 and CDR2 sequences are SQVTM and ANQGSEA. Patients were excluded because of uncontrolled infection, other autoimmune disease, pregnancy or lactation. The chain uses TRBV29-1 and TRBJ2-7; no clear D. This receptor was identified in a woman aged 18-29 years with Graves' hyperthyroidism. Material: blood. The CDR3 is CSYRWGYEQYF. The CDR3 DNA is TGCAGCTACCGCTGGGGCTACGAGCAGTACTTC.